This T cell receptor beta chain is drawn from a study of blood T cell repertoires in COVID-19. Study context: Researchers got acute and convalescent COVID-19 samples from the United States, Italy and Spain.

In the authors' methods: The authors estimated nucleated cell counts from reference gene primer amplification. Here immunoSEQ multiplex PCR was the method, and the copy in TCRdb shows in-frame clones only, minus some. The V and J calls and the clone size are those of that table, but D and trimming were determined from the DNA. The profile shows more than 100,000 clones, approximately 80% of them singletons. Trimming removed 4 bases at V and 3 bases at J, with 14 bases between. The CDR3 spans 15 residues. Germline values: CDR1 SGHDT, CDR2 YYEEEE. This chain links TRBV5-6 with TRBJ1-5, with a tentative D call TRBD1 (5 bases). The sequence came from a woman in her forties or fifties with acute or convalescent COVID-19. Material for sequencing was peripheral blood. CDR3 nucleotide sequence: TGTGCCAGCAGCGGGGCAGCCTCTCCCAATCAGCCCCAGCATTTT. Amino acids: CASSGAASPNQPQHF.